This T cell receptor beta chain stems from a study of blood T cell repertoires in COVID-19 (dated by TCRdb to about 2020). A note on the overall study: The collaborator samples originated in the United States, Italy and Spain and spanned the acute and convalescent phases of COVID-19. The material from the prospective study consisted of cDNA or gDNA derived from T cells, B-cell-depleted T cells, or PBMCs. Subjects who had been exposed to COVID-19, were actively infected with it, or had recovered from it provided the deeply sampled blood TCRbeta repertoires that made up the dataset. A freely available public database, intended as a resource for researchers studying the immune response to SARS-CoV-2, is where the repertoires were released. Samples were obtained from the ongoing ImmuneRACE study (first 160 participants) and from some 1,200 subjects provided by 6 global collaborators. Sample metadata almost always included a de-identified subject ID, COVID-19 status, age in years and sex. HLA class I and class II types, where available, came from metadata supplied by the sample provider rather than from assay-based typing. Study-wide findings and limitations: The quantity of clinical and demographic metadata differed by source and by participant and was supplied without curation.

In Seattle, one collaborating source enrolled patients while the infection was active and tracked those patients longitudinally over the course of disease. Collaborating institutions collected whole blood in K2EDTA tubes following their own protocols. For TCRbeta analysis, collaborators shipped samples in one of three forms: frozen whole blood, isolated PBMCs, or DNA extracted from either of those sample types. Relative to germline, V is missing 2 bases and J is missing 5 bases, with 7 bases of the junction outside any gene match. As encoded in the germline V gene (reference sequence), CDR1 is SGHNT while CDR2 is YYREEE. The CDR3 sequence holds 15 residues, the cysteine and phenylalanine included. Left in the record is the CDR3 DNA by itself, 45 bases read in frame from the first base. The immunoSEQ Assay, a bias-controlled multiplex PCR, was used to amplify TCRbeta CDR3 regions from genomic DNA. The authors processed their data as follows. The number of nucleated cells in each sample was estimated from the amplification of reference gene primers within the assay. To quantify the absolute abundance of each unique TCRbeta CDR3 rearrangement, sequence reads were collapsed and filtered. For each sample, productive Simpson clonality was calculated as the square root of Simpson's diversity index over productive rearrangements. TCRdb obtained this table from immuneACCESS and retained in-frame rearrangements with V and J assigned. These tables miss some clones; where compared with another copy, unresolved V genes account for less than half of the shortfall, and the remainder is unexplained. From that table come the V and J calls and clone size; the DNA was used to work out D and trimming. Recorded for this sample are about 96,000 clones; approximately 90% of them occurred a single time. 4% to 5% of the sample lies in the top ten.

A remark on this clone: Its specific antigen is unknown. Base qualities are not provided; no much larger clone lies one nucleotide away.

The clonotype originates from a human donor with COVID-19, enrolled during active disease. The donor label of this sample is uncertain. The sequence links TRBV5-4 to TRBJ1-1, with 9 middle bases fitting TRBD1. The sample was peripheral blood. Here is the DNA: TGTGCCAGCAGCTTTGGGGGGGACAGGGTTACTGAAGCTTTCTTT. Translated, this gives CASSFGGDRVTEAFF.